This T cell receptor beta chain was sequenced in a study of regulatory T cells in long-lasting Graves disease. Study-wide results and caveats: Study was limited to peripheral blood, excluding thyroid tissue.

With regard to this clonotype: What it binds is not known.

HTBI primers from iRepertoire and Arm-PCR of CDR3 regions yielded the TCR beta libraries. TCRdb reprocessed the multiplex PCR reads via MiXCR and lists one record per CDR3 protein. In the table there are around 500,000 distinct CDR3 sequences, about 15% of which are singletons. V was clipped by 8 bases and J by 1 base; unmatched bases: 8. The CDR3 is 16 residues long. CDR1 is SGHAT, CDR2 FQNNGV, per germline. Time point of the sample: newly diagnosed GD, antithyroid drugs for less than 3 months. From PBMCs, RNA was extracted and then used to make the TCR library. Patients met American Thyroid Association criteria for Graves' disease. In addition, the sample was reused for a study of T cells in Graves' hyperthyroidism and ophthalmopathy.

The material sequenced was peripheral blood mononuclear cells (PBMCs), taken at new diagnosis, from a patient treated with antithyroid drugs. The sequence was obtained from a woman aged 35-65 years with Graves disease. The chain recombines TRBV11-2 with TRBJ2-2; 9 bases match TRBD2. CDR3 sequence (DNA): TGTGCCAGCTCTCTCGGGCGGGGGGGGAACACCGGGGAGCTGTTTTTT. Protein: CASSLGRGGNTGELFF. The full variable domain, in which reference TRBV11-2 and TRBJ2-2 provide the parts outside the CDR3, is EAGVAQSPRYKIIEKRQSVAFWCNPISGHATLYWYQQILGQGPKLLIQFQNNGVVDDSQLPKDRFSAERLKGVDSTLKIQPAKLEDSAVYLCASSLGRGGNTGELFFGEGSRLTVL.